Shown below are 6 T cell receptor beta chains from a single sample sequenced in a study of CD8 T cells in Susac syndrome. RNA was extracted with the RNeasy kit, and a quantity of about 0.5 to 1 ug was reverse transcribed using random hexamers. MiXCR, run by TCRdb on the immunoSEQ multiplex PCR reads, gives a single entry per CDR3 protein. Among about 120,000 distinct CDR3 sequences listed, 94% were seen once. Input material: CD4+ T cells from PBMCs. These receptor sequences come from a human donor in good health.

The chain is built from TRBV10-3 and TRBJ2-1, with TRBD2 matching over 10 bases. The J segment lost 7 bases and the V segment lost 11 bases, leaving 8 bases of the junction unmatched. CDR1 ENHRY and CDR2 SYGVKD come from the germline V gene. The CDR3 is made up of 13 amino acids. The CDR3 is CASSGTSVNEQFF. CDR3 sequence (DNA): TGTGCCTCTTCCGGGACTAGCGTAAATGAGCAGTTCTTC.

CDR3 sequence reads: CSAGGTYNEQFF. Written as DNA, the CDR3 is TGCAGTGCTGGAGGGACTTACAATGAGCAGTTCTTC. The chain recombines TRBV20-1 with TRBJ2-1; D is perhaps TRBD2 (6 bases). V was shortened by 5 bases and J by 4 bases, with 9 bases between the two germline ends. Germline V gives CDR1 DFQATT, CDR2 SNEGSKA (reference sequence). The CDR3 sequence is 12 residues long.

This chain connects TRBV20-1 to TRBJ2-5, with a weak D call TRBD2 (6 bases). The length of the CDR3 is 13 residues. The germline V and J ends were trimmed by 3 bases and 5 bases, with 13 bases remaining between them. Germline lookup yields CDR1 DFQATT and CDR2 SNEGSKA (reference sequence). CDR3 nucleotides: TGCAGTGCTAGGAAGAGCGGGCCGGAGACCCAGTACTTC. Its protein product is CSARKSGPETQYF.

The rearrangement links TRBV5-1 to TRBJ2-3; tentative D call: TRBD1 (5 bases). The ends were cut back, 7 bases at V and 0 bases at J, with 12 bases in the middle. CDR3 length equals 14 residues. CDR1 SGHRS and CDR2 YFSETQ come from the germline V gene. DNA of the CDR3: TGCGCCAGCGGGCAGGGCGAGAGCACAGATACGCAGTATTTT. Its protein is CASGQGESTDTQYF.

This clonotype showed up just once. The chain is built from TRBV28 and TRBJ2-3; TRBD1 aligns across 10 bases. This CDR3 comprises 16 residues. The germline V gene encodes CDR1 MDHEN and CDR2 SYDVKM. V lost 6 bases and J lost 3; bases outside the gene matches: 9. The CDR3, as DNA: TGTGCCAGCAGCCGTAACGCGGGACAGGGGACAGATACGCAGTATTTT. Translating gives CASSRNAGQGTDTQYF. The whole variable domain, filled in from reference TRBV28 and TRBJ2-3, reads DVKVTQSSRYLVKRTGEKVFLECVQDMDHENMFWYRQDPGLGLRLIYFSYDVKMKEKGDIPEGYSVSREKKERFSLILESASTNQTSMYLCASSRNAGQGTDTQYFGPGTRLTVL.

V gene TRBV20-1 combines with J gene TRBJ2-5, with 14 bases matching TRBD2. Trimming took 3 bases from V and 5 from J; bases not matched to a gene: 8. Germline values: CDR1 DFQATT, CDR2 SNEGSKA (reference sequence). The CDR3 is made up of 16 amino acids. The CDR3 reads CSASPTSGRAGETQYF. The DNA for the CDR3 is TGCAGTGCTAGTCCGACTAGCGGGAGGGCCGGGGAGACCCAGTACTTC.